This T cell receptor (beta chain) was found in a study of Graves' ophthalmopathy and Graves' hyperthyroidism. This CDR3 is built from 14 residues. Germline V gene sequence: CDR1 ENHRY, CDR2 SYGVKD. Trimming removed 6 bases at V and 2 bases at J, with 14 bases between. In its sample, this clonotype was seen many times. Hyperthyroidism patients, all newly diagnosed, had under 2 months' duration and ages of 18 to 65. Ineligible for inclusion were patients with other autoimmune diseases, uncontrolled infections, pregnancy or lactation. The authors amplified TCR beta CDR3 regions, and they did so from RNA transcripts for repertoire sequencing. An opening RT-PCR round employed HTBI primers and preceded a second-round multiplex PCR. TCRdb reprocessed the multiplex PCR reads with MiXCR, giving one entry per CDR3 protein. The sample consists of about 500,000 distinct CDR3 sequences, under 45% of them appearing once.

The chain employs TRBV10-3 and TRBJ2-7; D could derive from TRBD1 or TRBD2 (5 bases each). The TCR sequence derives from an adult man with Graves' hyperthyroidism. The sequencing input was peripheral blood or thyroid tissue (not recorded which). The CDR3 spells CAISPSLGAYEQYF. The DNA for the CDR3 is TGTGCCATCAGCCCTAGCTTAGGGGCCTACGAGCAGTACTTC.